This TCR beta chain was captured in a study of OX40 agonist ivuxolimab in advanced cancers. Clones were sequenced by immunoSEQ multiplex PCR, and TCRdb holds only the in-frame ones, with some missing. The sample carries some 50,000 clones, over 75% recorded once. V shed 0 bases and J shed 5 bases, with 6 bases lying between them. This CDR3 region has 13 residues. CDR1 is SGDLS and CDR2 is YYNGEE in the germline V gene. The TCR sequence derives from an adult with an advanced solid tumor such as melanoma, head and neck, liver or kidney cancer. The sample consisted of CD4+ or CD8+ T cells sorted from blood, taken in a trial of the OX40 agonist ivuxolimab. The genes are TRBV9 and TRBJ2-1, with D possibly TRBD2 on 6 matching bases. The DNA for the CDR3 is TGTGCCAGCAGCGTAGGGGGGGACAATGAGCAGTTCTTC. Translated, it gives CASSVGGDNEQFF.